The text below deals with one TCR beta chain. The CDR3 length is 15 residues. The V gene's germline CDR1 is SGHRS and CDR2 YFSETQ. Trimming cost V 8 bases and J 5 bases, with 17 bases left between them. This sample is part of a study of blood T cell repertoires in COVID-19. In the study overall: T cells, B-cell-depleted T cells, or PBMCs provided the cDNA or gDNA that served as material.

In the authors' workflow: It was from reference gene primer amplification that nucleated cell counts were estimated. Repertoires were generated with immunoSEQ multiplex PCR, while TCRdb's copy carries only in-frame clones and drops some. That table gives V, J and clone size, and the DNA gave D and trimming. Of 140,000 or so clones listed, roughly 84% are singletons. Source material: peripheral blood. The receptor was derived from a human donor in a cohort sampled during active COVID-19. The chain links TRBV5-1 to TRBJ1-6; D may be TRBD1 (6 bases). CDR3 amino acids: CARTSLDSDNSPLHF. CDR3 sequence (DNA): TGCGCCAGGACTTCCTTGGACAGTGATAATTCACCCCTCCACTTT.